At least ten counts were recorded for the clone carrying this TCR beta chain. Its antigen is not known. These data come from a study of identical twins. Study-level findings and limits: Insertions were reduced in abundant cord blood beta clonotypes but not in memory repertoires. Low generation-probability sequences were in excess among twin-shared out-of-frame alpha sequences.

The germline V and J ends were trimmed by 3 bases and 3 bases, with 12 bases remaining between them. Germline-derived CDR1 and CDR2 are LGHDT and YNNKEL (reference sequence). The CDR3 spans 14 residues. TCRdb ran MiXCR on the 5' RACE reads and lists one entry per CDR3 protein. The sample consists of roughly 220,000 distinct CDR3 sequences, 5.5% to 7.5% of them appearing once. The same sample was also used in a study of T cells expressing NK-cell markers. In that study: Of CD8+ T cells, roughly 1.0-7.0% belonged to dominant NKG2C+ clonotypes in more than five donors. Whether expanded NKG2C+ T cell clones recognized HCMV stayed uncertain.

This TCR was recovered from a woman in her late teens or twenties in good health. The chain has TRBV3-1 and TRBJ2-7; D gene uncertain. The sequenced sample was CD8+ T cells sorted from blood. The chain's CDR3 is CASSQGWPDYEQYF. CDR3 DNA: TGTGCCAGCAGCCAGGGTTGGCCGGACTACGAGCAGTACTTC.